A selection of T cell receptor beta chains follows, all from one sample in a study. The protocol was immunoSEQ multiplex PCR, while the TCRdb copy is restricted to in-frame clones and leaves out a portion. The sample includes 40,000 to 55,000 clones, more than 85% seen only once; the top ten take approximately 12%. Sample: PBMCs. These receptor sequences come from a man aged 40-49 years with rheumatoid arthritis. Each CDR3 is given with its conserved first and last residue. A D gene is named only where the DNA matches it firmly. Only part of the rows carry a size: once, few, many, or a class if the clone is expanded.

v_gene	d_gene	abundance	len	j_gene	CDR3aa	CDR3nt
TRBV6-6	NA	NA	15	TRBJ2-7	CASSYRETGTYEQYF	TGTGCCAGCAGTTATCGGGAGACAGGGACATACGAGCAGTACTTC
TRBV7-3	TRBD2	once	17	TRBJ2-1	CASSPGGLAGGRNEQFF	TGTGCCAGCAGCCCGGGGGGACTAGCGGGAGGTCGGAATGAGCAGTTCTTC
TRBV18	TRBD1	NA	16	TRBJ1-5	CASSPNRGEGNQPQHF	TGTGCCAGCTCACCGAACAGGGGTGAAGGCAATCAGCCCCAGCATTTT
TRBV3-1/TRBV3-2	TRBD1	NA	14	TRBJ2-7	CASSQGTGGYEQYF	TGTGCCAGCAGCCAAGGTACAGGGGGCTACGAGCAGTACTTC
TRBV27	TRBD2	NA	16	TRBJ2-1	CASSSKGLAGAVAQFF	TGTGCCAGCAGTTCGAAGGGACTAGCGGGAGCAGTCGCGCAGTTCTTC
TRBV12-3/TRBV12-4	NA	few	13	TRBJ1-5	CASTTGGGQPQHF	TGTGCCAGCACTACCGGTGGGGGTCAGCCCCAGCATTTT
TRBV5-6	NA	NA	18	TRBJ1-3	CASSQDSHDLFSGNTIYF	TGTGCCAGCAGCCAAGACAGCCACGACCTTTTCTCTGGAAACACCATATATTTT
TRBV7-2	TRBD2	once	15	TRBJ2-7	CASSGWASGSNEQYF	TGTGCCAGCAGCGGCTGGGCTAGCGGGAGCAACGAGCAGTACTTC
TRBV28	TRBD1	NA	14	TRBJ1-1	CASRAQGARFEAFF	TGTGCCAGCAGGGCACAGGGGGCGCGGTTTGAGGCTTTCTTT
TRBV3-1/TRBV3-2	NA	NA	14	TRBJ2-3	CASSQGQGIDTQYF	TGTGCCAGCAGCCAAGGGCAGGGAATAGATACGCAGTATTTT
TRBV3-1/TRBV3-2	NA	NA	14	TRBJ2-7	CASSQDWVRDEQYF	TGTGCCAGCAGCCAAGATTGGGTCCGGGACGAGCAGTACTTC
TRBV19	TRBD2	NA	14	TRBJ2-1	CASTWTSGYNEQFF	TGTGCCAGTACTTGGACTAGCGGATACAATGAGCAGTTCTTC
TRBV4-1	NA	NA	12	TRBJ1-4	CASSQDSEKLFF	TGCGCCAGCAGCCAAGATTCTGAAAAACTGTTTTTT
TRBV7-3	TRBD2	NA	16	TRBJ2-1	CASSLTGTSGSYEQFF	TGTGCCAGCAGCTTAACGGGGACTAGCGGGAGTTATGAGCAGTTCTTC
TRBV6-5	TRBD1	NA	15	TRBJ2-7	CASSQTGGDSYEQYF	TGTGCCAGCAGCCAGACAGGGGGCGATTCCTACGAGCAGTACTTC
TRBV19	TRBD1	NA	16	TRBJ1-1	CASSLDYRGPNTEAFF	TGTGCCAGTAGTCTTGACTACAGGGGGCCGAACACTGAAGCTTTCTTT
TRBV5-3	TRBD1	NA	17	TRBJ1-1	CARSLDRDRVGNTEAFF	TGTGCCAGAAGCTTGGACCGGGACAGGGTGGGGAACACTGAAGCTTTCTTT
TRBV25-1	NA	NA	13	TRBJ2-5	CASAPGNLETQYF	TGTGCCAGCGCCCCCGGGAATTTAGAGACCCAGTACTTC
TRBV5-1	NA	NA	15	TRBJ1-5	CASSWDGAGNQPQHF	TGCGCCAGCAGCTGGGACGGTGCGGGCAATCAGCCCCAGCATTTT
TRBV18	TRBD1	NA	15	TRBJ1-5	CASSPRDSVNQPQHF	TGTGCCAGCTCACCTCGGGACAGTGTGAATCAGCCCCAGCATTTT
TRBV27	NA	NA	14	TRBJ1-3	CASSLGVGGNTIYF	TGTGCCAGCAGTTTAGGCGTGGGGGGAAACACCATATATTTT
TRBV18	NA	NA	14	TRBJ1-4	CASSPSGQPEKLFF	TGTGCCAGCTCACCATCCGGTCAGCCAGAAAAACTGTTTTTT
TRBV28	NA	NA	15	TRBJ2-1	CASSLAGPLFNEQFF	TGTGCCAGCAGTTTAGCGGGTCCCCTCTTCAATGAGCAGTTCTTC
TRBV2	NA	NA	14	TRBJ2-1	CASSDRASDSEQFF	TGTGCCAGCAGTGATCGGGCTAGCGATAGTGAGCAGTTCTTC
TRBV29-1	TRBD1	NA	13	TRBJ1-1	CSVGEGASTEAFF	TGCAGCGTTGGGGAGGGGGCGAGCACTGAAGCTTTCTTT
TRBV7-2	NA	few	13	TRBJ2-7	CASSSRGENEQYF	TGTGCCAGCAGCTCCCGCGGTGAGAACGAGCAGTACTTC
TRBV11-2	TRBD2	once	16	TRBJ2-1	CASSPRTSGAWDEQFF	TGTGCCAGCAGCCCCCGCACTAGCGGGGCCTGGGATGAGCAGTTCTTC
TRBV7-3	TRBD2	few	17	TRBJ2-1	CASSLEVVASGYNEQFF	TGTGCCAGCAGCTTAGAGGTCGTAGCTAGCGGATACAATGAGCAGTTCTTC
TRBV7-9	NA	few	14	TRBJ2-7	CASSLTPTEYEQYF	TGTGCCAGCAGTCTGACCCCGACCGAATACGAGCAGTACTTC
TRBV18	NA	NA	15	TRBJ1-1	CASSPPIGTNTEAFF	TGTGCCAGCTCACCACCAATAGGTACAAACACTGAAGCTTTCTTT
TRBV4-2	NA	NA	15	TRBJ1-6	CASSQVPGYNSPLHF	TGTGCCAGCAGCCAGGTCCCAGGATACAATTCACCCCTCCACTTT
TRBV9	TRBD2	once	16	TRBJ2-1	CASSVALAVSYNEQFF	TGTGCCAGCAGCGTCGCCCTAGCGGTCTCCTACAATGAGCAGTTCTTC
TRBV2	NA	NA	12	TRBJ2-7	CASSLQGYEQYF	TGTGCCAGCAGCCTACAGGGCTACGAGCAGTACTTC
TRBV7-9	NA	NA	15	TRBJ1-1	CASSLVPGPNTEAFF	TGTGCCAGCAGCTTAGTCCCGGGGCCGAACACTGAAGCTTTCTTT
TRBV29-1	TRBD2	NA	15	TRBJ2-3	CTISRGTPTADTQYF	TGCACCATCTCGCGGGGGACTCCGACCGCGGATACGCAGTATTTT
TRBV9	NA	NA	12	TRBJ2-2	CASRWGNGELFF	TGTGCCAGCAGATGGGGCAACGGGGAGCTGTTTTTT
TRBV28	NA	NA	16	TRBJ1-5	CASRGAMWRSNQPQHF	TGTGCCAGCAGGGGAGCGATGTGGCGGAGCAATCAGCCCCAGCATTTT
TRBV4-3	TRBD1	NA	15	TRBJ2-3	CASSPWTGSEDTQYF	TGCGCCAGCAGCCCTTGGACAGGGAGTGAAGATACGCAGTATTTT